This is a list of T cell receptor beta chains from one sample in a study of tumor and adjacent non-tumor tissue in lung cancer. TCRdb redid the calling of the multiplex PCR reads with MiXCR, one entry per CDR3 protein. Of 68,000 or so distinct CDR3 sequences listed, approximately 63% were seen once; the top ten hold 20% to 25%. Material: lung tumor tissue. The receptors were gathered from a man aged 45 to 65 with non-small cell lung cancer. Each CDR3 is given with its conserved first and last residue. Fields, in order: CDR3 DNA, CDR3 protein, J gene, V gene, D gene, clone size. D genes are given only for firm matches. Clone size is given for some rows only: seen once, a few or many times, or a class if the clone is expanded.

TGTGCCGGCAGTTACTCGGCGGGAGTTCGTACTGAGCGGTTCTTC	CAGSYSAGVRTERFF	TRBJ2-1	TRBV6-5	TRBD2	NA
TGCAGGGTACGGACGGGTAACACCGGGGTGCTGTTTTTT	CRVRTGNTGVLFF	TRBJ2-2	TRBV29-1	NA	NA
TGTGCCAGCAGCTTAGGAACAGCGGGAGGGCCAATGGATACGCAGTATTTT	CASSLGTAGGPMDTQYF	TRBJ2-3	TRBV11-3	TRBD2	NA
TGTAGGGTTGAAGCGGGGCAGGACCTTGGCTACACTTTC	CRVEAGQDLGYTF	TRBJ1-2	TRBV29-1	NA	NA
TGTGTCATCCGTGAGCAAACAGGGGAAGGAAGTAATTCACCCCTCCACTTT	CVIREQTGEGSNSPLHF	TRBJ1-6	TRBV10-3	TRBD1	once
TGCAGCGCTGAGCAAAACTATGGTTACACCTTC	CSAEQNYGYTF	TRBJ1-2	TRBV29-1	NA	once
TGTGCCAGCAGCTCCATAATCCGGGACAGGGCCTACGAGCACTACTTC	CASSSIIRDRAYEHYF	TRBJ2-7	TRBV5-6	TRBD1	once
TGTGCCAGCAGCCTTGGGACAGGGTGGTCCTACAATGAGCAGTCCTTC	CASSLGTGWSYNEQSF	TRBJ2-1	TRBV13	TRBD1	NA
TGTGCCAGCAGGGTTAGCGGGGCCTCTTACAATGAGCTGCTCTTC	CASRVSGASYNELLF	TRBJ2-1	TRBV6-5	TRBD2	NA
TGTGCCAGCAGCTTAAGAAGTGGGGATGAGCAGTTCTTC	CASSLRSGDEQFF	TRBJ2-1	TRBV11-3	NA	NA
TGTGCCAGCAGTTGGAGTAGCTACCCGAACACCGGGGAGCTGTTTTTT	CASSWSSYPNTGELFF	TRBJ2-2	TRBV6-5	NA	many
TGTCCCAACAGCCCAATGACTAGCGGGTCGAACACCGGGGAGCTGTTTTTT	CPNSPMTSGSNTGELFF	TRBJ2-2	TRBV7-9	TRBD2	NA
TGTACCAGCAGTTGGACCGGGACAGGACCTTCCTACGAGCAGTACTTC	CTSSWTGTGPSYEQYF	TRBJ2-7	TRBV12-3/TRBV12-4	TRBD1	once
TGCGCCAGCAGCTACTTGGCCCAGGGGGCCGGGAATGAGCAGTTCTTC	CASSYLAQGAGNEQFF	TRBJ2-1	TRBV5-1	TRBD1	many
TGCGCCGGCAGTCGAGATGTGAGAAACTATAATTCACCCCTCCACTTT	CAGSRDVRNYNSPLHF	TRBJ1-6	TRBV4-1	NA	NA
TGTGCCACCAGTGATATGAGCCAAGAGACAGATACGCAGTATTTT	CATSDMSQETDTQYF	TRBJ2-3	TRBV24-1	NA	NA